This TCR beta chain was found in a study of radiotherapy plus CTLA-4 blockade in lung cancer. The study gave focal radiation plus ipilimumab CTLA-4 blockade to patients with chemo-refractory metastatic non-small-cell lung cancer. CDR1 and CDR2 (germline): ENHRY, SYGVKD. The CDR3 is 17 residues long. After removal of 0 bases from V and 7 bases from J, the junction contained 9 bases not matched to a gene. Sequenced by immunoSEQ multiplex PCR; TCRdb stores in-frame clones only, minus some. The sample lists more than 40,000 clones, 60% to 70% seen once, with around 23% in the top ten. The sequenced sample was peripheral blood, obtained from a patient treated with radiotherapy plus ipilimumab. The receptor comes from a human donor with non-small cell lung cancer who had a partial response to radiotherapy plus ipilimumab. This sequence joins TRBV10-3 and TRBJ2-1, with 10 nucleotides matching TRBD2. CDR3 loop: CAISESLPLAGENEQFF. For the CDR3, the DNA is TGTGCCATCAGTGAGTCGTTGCCCCTAGCGGGAGAGAATGAGCAGTTCTTC.